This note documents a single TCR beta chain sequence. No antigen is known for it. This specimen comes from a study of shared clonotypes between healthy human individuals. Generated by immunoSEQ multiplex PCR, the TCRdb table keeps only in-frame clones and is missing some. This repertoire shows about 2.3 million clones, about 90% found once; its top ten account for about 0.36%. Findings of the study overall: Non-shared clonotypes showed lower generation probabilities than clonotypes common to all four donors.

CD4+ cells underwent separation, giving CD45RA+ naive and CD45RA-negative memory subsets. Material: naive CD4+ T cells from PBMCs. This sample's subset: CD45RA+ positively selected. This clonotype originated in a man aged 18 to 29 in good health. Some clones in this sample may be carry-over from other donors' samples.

The CDR3 sequence: CASSLARTSGVREDTGELFF. The CDR3 DNA reads as TGCGCCAGCAGCTTGGCTCGGACTAGCGGGGTTCGTGAAGACACCGGGGAGCTGTTTTTT. V is TRBV5-1 and J is TRBJ2-2, with 12 bases aligning to TRBD2. V lost 0 bases and J lost 3; bases outside the gene matches: 12. Germline-derived CDR1 and CDR2 are SGHRS and YFSETQ. CDR3 size: 20 residues.